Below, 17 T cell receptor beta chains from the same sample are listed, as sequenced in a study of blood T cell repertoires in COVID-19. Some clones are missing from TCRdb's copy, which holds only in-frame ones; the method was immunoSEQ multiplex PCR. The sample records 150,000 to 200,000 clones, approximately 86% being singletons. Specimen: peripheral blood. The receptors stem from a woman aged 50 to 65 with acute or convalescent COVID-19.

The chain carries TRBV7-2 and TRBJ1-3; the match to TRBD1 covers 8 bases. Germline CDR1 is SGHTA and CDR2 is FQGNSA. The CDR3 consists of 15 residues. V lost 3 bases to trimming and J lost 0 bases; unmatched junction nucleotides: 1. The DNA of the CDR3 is TGTGCCAGCAGCTTCACAGGGGGCTCTGGAAACACCATATATTTT. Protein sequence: CASSFTGGSGNTIYF.

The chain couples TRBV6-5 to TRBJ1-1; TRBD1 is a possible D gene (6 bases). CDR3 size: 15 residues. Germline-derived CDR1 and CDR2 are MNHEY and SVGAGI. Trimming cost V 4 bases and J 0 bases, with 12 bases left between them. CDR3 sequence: CASSSTGYVNTEAFF. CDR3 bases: TGTGCCAGCAGTTCAACAGGGTATGTGAACACTGAAGCTTTCTTT.

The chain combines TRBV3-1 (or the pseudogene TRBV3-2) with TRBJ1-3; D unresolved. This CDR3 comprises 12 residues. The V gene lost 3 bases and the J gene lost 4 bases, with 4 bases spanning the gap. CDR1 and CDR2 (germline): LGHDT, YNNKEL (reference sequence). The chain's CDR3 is CASSQTGNTIYF. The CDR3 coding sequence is TGTGCCAGCAGCCAGACAGGAAACACCATATATTTT.

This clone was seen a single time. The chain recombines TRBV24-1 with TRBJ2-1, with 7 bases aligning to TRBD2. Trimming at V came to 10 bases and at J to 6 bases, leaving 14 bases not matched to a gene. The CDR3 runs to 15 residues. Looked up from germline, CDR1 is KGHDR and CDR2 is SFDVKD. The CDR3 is CATGTGTTKGNEQFF. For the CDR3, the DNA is TGTGCCACGGGGACCGGGACTACAAAGGGCAATGAGCAGTTCTTC.

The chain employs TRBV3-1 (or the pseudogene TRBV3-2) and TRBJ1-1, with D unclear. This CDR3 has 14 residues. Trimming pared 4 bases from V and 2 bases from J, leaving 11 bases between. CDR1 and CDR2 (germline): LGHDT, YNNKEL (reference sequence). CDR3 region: CASSPRTGNTEAFF. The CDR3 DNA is TGTGCCAGCAGCCCTAGGACGGGAAACACTGAAGCTTTCTTT.

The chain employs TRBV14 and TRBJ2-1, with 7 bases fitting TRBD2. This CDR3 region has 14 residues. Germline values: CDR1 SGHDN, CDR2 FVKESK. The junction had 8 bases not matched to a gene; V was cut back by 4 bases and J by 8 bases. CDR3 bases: TGTGCCAGCAGCCCCTGGGGAGGGGTCGATGAGCAGTTCTTC. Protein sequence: CASSPWGGVDEQFF.

The CDR3 loop reads CASSPTSGGRHEQYF. The DNA for the CDR3 is TGCGCCAGCAGCCCTACTAGCGGGGGGCGCCACGAGCAGTACTTC. The gene calls are TRBV5-1 and TRBJ2-7; TRBD2 agrees at 12 bases. The J segment lost 5 bases and the V segment lost 4 bases, leaving 7 bases of the junction unmatched. The CDR3 covers 15 residues. Germline V gene lookup returns CDR1 SGHRS and CDR2 YFSETQ.

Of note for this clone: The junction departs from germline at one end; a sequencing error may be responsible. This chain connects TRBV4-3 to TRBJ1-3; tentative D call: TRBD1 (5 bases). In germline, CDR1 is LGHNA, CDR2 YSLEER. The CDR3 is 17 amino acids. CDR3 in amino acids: CASSQDGARLTGNTIYF. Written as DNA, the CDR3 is TGCGCCAGCAGTCAAGATGGGGCCAGGTTAACTGGAAACACCATATATTTT.

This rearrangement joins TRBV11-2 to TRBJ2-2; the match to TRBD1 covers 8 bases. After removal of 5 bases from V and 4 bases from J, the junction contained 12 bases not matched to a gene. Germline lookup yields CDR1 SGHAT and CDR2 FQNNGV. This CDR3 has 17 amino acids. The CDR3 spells CASSPLPGTGLTGELFF. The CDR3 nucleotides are TGTGCCAGCAGCCCACTACCCGGGACAGGACTCACCGGGGAGCTGTTTTTT.

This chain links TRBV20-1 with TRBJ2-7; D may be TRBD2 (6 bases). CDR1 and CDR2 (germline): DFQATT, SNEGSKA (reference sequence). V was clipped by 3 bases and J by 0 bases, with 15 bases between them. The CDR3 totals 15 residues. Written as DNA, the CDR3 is TGCAGTGCTAGTTCCGGGACTCGGAGCTCCTACGAGCAGTACTTC. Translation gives CSASSGTRSSYEQYF.

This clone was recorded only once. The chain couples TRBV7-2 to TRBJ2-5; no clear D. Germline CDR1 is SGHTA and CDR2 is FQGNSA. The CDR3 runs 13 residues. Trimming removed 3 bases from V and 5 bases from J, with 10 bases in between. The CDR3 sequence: CASSFITVETQYF. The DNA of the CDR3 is TGTGCCAGCAGCTTTATCACAGTGGAGACCCAGTACTTC.

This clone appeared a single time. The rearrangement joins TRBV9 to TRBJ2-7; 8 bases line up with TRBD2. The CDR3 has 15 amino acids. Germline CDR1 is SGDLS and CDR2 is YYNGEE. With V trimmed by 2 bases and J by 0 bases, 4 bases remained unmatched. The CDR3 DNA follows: TGTGCCAGCAGCGTCCAAGCGGGAGACTCCTACGAGCAGTACTTC. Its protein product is CASSVQAGDSYEQYF.

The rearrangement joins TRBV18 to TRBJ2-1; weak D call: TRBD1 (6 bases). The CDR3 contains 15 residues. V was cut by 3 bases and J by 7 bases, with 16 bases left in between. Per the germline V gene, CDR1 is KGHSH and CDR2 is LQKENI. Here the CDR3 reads CASSPTGTRGNEQFF. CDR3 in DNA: TGTGCCAGCTCACCGACCGGGACCAGGGGTAATGAGCAGTTCTTC.

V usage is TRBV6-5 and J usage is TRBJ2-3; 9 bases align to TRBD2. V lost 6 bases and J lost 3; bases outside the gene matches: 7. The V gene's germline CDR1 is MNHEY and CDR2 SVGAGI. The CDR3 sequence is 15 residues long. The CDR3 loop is CASSPGTSRTDTQYF. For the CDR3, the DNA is TGTGCCAGCAGCCCCGGGACTAGCAGAACAGATACGCAGTATTTT.

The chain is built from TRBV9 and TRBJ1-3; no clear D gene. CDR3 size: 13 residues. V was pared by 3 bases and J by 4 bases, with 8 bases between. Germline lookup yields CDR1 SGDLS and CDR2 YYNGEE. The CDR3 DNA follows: TGTGCCAGCAGCGGCGGCCCCGGAAACACCATATATTTT. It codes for CASSGGPGNTIYF.

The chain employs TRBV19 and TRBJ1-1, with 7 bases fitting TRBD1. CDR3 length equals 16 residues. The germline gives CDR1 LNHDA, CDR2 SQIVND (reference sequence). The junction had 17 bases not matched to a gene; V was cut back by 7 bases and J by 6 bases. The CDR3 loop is CASTGEIRQGRAEAFF. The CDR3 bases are TGTGCCAGTACAGGTGAAATAAGACAGGGTCGGGCTGAAGCTTTCTTT.

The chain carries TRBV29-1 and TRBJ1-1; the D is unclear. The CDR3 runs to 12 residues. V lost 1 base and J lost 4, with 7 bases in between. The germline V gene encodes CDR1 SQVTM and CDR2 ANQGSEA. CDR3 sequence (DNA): TGCAGCGTTGAAGGGTGGAGCACTGAAGCTTTCTTT. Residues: CSVEGWSTEAFF. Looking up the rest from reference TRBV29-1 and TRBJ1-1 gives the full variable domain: SAVISQKPSRDICQRGTSLTIQCQVDSQVTMMFWYRQQPGQSLTLIATANQGSEATYESGFVIDKFPISRPNLTFSTLTVSNMSPEDSSIYLCSVEGWSTEAFFGQGTRLTVV.